Listed below are T cell receptor beta chains from one sample, sequenced in a study of cytomegalovirus exposure and HLA in healthy donors. Assay used: immunoSEQ multiplex PCR; TCRdb lists only in-frame clones, some missing. The sample carries roughly 190,000 clones, around 82% recorded once. Sequencing used PBMCs. The receptors originated from a man aged 40-49 years in good health and CMV-seropositive. Each CDR3 is given with its conserved first and last residue. D genes are given only for firm matches. A clone size is listed for some rows: how often the clone was seen (once, few, many), or a class if it is expanded.

.,.,TRBJ2-2,TRBV7-7,13,CASSPLNTGELFF,TGTGCTAGCAGCCCCCTAAACACCGGGGAGCTGTTTTTT
TRBD2,once,TRBJ2-2,TRBV7-3,16,CASSSTSGKNTGELFF,TGTGCCAGCAGCTCGACTAGCGGGAAGAACACCGGGGAGCTGTTTTTT
.,.,TRBJ2-5,TRBV6-6,15,CASSYSAPDTTPQYF,TGTGCCAGCAGTTACTCCGCCCCGGACACCACGCCCCAGTACTTC
.,.,TRBJ2-1,TRBV6-5,14,CASRQGISYNEQFF,TGTGCCAGCAGACAGGGTATCTCCTACAATGAGCAGTTCTTC
.,.,TRBJ1-6,TRBV6-5,15,CASSSRTFGYSPLHF,TGTGCCAGCAGTTCCCGGACATTCGGTTATTCACCCCTCCACTTT
.,.,TRBJ2-3,TRBV5-1,15,CASSLVGQYTDTQYF,TGCGCCAGCAGCTTGGTTGGACAGTACACAGATACGCAGTATTTT
.,.,TRBJ2-7,TRBV19,13,CASSITRLDEQYF,TGTGCCAGTAGTATCACCAGGTTGGACGAGCAGTACTTC
.,.,TRBJ2-3,TRBV28,15,CASSYRGRATDTQYF,TGTGCCAGCAGTTACCGAGGCAGGGCCACAGATACGCAGTATTTT
.,.,TRBJ2-1,TRBV9,12,CASSVAEPEQFF,TGTGCCAGCAGCGTAGCCGAGCCTGAGCAGTTCTTC
TRBD2,.,TRBJ2-7,TRBV5-6,13,CASSLTSGDEQYF,TGTGCCAGCAGCTTGACTAGCGGGGACGAGCAGTACTTC
TRBD2,.,TRBJ2-1,TRBV28,14,CASRVLAGAGEQFF,TGTGCCAGCAGGGTACTAGCGGGAGCGGGTGAGCAGTTCTTC
.,.,TRBJ2-7,TRBV5-1,14,CASSQGAGSYEQYF,TGCGCCAGCAGCCAGGGTGCGGGGTCCTACGAGCAGTACTTC
TRBD1,.,TRBJ2-1,TRBV29-1,14,CSVAGTGGAGEQFF,TGCAGCGTAGCCGGGACAGGGGGCGCGGGTGAGCAGTTCTTC
.,.,TRBJ1-1,TRBV7-2,14,CASSLEQGRTEAFF,TGTGCCAGCAGCTTAGAGCAGGGGCGCACTGAAGCTTTCTTT
TRBD2,once,TRBJ2-1,TRBV5-4,18,CASSLPPQLAGGANEQFF,TGTGCCAGCAGCCTCCCACCACAACTAGCGGGAGGAGCAAATGAGCAGTTCTTC
TRBD1,few,TRBJ2-7,TRBV10-3,15,CAISEPRQGGYEQYF,TGTGCCATCAGTGAGCCGAGACAGGGGGGCTACGAGCAGTACTTC
.,once,TRBJ2-5,TRBV7-8,15,CASSLVAGQGETQYF,TGTGCCAGCAGCTTAGTTGCAGGGCAGGGAGAGACCCAGTACTTC
TRBD1,.,TRBJ1-1,TRBV6-5,15,CASSYNRQGGGEAFF,TGTGCCAGCAGTTACAACCGACAGGGGGGAGGCGAAGCTTTCTTT
TRBD1,.,TRBJ2-7,TRBV11-2,15,CASSLDYRGPYEQYF,TGTGCCAGCAGCTTAGATTACAGGGGGCCCTACGAGCAGTACTTC
.,.,TRBJ2-1,TRBV7-2,13,CASTTPSKNEQFF,TGTGCCAGCACCACCCCTAGTAAGAATGAGCAGTTCTTC
.,few,TRBJ2-5,TRBV29-1,15,CSVRGSTGGGETQYF,TGCAGCGTACGTGGATCGACCGGGGGTGGGGAGACCCAGTACTTC
TRBD1,few,TRBJ1-1,TRBV6-1,13,CATKGALITEAFF,TGTGCCACAAAGGGGGCTTTGATCACTGAAGCTTTCTTT
.,.,TRBJ1-2,TRBV7-2,14,CASSPRELDYGYTF,TGTGCCAGCAGCCCCCGGGAGCTAGACTATGGCTACACCTTC
TRBD2,.,TRBJ2-7,TRBV19,23,CASASPRTTAPVGRARFTYEQYF,TGTGCCAGCGCATCGCCGCGGACCACAGCACCGGTTGGGAGGGCCCGTTTCACCTACGAGCAGTACTTC
TRBD1,.,TRBJ1-3,TRBV7-2,15,CASSPTGGYGNTIYF,TGTGCCAGCAGCCCTACAGGGGGCTATGGAAACACCATATATTTT
TRBD2,.,TRBJ2-3,TRBV2,13,CASSELIAGVPYF,TGTGCCAGCAGTGAGCTGATAGCGGGAGTGCCGTATTTT
TRBD1,.,TRBJ1-4,TRBV18,14,CASSTGTVNEKLFF,TGTGCCAGCTCTACCGGGACAGTCAATGAAAAACTGTTTTTT
.,.,TRBJ2-7,TRBV15,15,CATSRRTGSSYEQYF,TGTGCCACCAGCAGGCGGACGGGGAGCTCCTACGAGCAGTACTTC
TRBD1,.,TRBJ2-7,TRBV6-1,13,CASSDRQGYEQYF,TGTGCCAGCAGTGACCGACAGGGGTACGAGCAGTACTTC
TRBD2,.,TRBJ2-3,TRBV5-6,13,CASSIPTSTTQYF,TGTGCCAGCAGCATACCGACTAGCACTACGCAGTATTTT
.,once,TRBJ1-1,TRBV5-1,14,CASSLRSGNTEAFF,TGCGCCAGCAGCCTACGTTCGGGGAACACTGAAGCTTTCTTT
.,.,TRBJ2-5,TRBV7-9,17,CASSLVNHAGSEETQYF,TGTGCCAGCAGCTTAGTTAACCATGCAGGGTCAGAAGAGACCCAGTACTTC
TRBD2,.,TRBJ2-7,TRBV2,20,CASSEPRLPQDGGRRYEQYF,TGTGCCAGCAGTGAACCCCGCCTCCCTCAGGATGGCGGGAGACGGTACGAGCAGTACTTC
TRBD2,.,TRBJ2-1,TRBV15,13,CATRTSGGNEQFF,TGTGCCACCCGGACTAGCGGGGGAAATGAGCAGTTCTTC
.,once,TRBJ2-5,TRBV4-1,16,CASSQDGEAAQETQYF,TGCGCCAGCAGCCAAGATGGCGAAGCGGCACAAGAGACCCAGTACTTC
TRBD2,.,TRBJ2-1,TRBV7-3,13,CASSPAGGYEQFF,TGTGCCAGCAGCCCAGCGGGAGGCTATGAGCAGTTCTTC
.,.,TRBJ2-2,TRBV9,15,CASGSERAPTGELFF,TGTGCCAGCGGGTCGGAGCGGGCGCCCACCGGGGAGCTGTTTTTT
TRBD1,.,TRBJ2-6,TRBV9,17,CASRGTGVDSGANGLTF,TGTGCCAGCAGGGGGACAGGGGTGGACTCTGGGGCCAACGGCCTGACTTTC
TRBD2,.,TRBJ2-4,TRBV4-1,18,CASSQVGTSGRAKNIQYF,TGCGCCAGCAGCCAAGTTGGGACTAGCGGGAGAGCCAAAAACATTCAGTACTTC
.,few,TRBJ1-2,TRBV6-6,15,CASRQTGVGAYGYTF,TGTGCCAGCAGGCAAACAGGAGTAGGGGCCTATGGCTACACCTTC
.,once,TRBJ2-3,TRBV29-1,12,CSVPRGTDTQYF,TGCAGCGTACCCAGGGGAACAGATACGCAGTATTTT
.,.,TRBJ1-1,TRBV5-4,14,CASSLERGGTEAFF,TGTGCCAGCAGCTTGGAGAGGGGGGGCACTGAAGCTTTCTTT
.,.,TRBJ2-4,TRBV7-2,16,CASSLGSGYAKNIQYF,TGTGCCAGCAGCTTAGGTTCAGGGTATGCCAAAAACATTCAGTACTTC
TRBD1,.,TRBJ2-7,TRBV11-2,16,CASSLPVGTGSHEQYF,TGTGCCAGCAGCTTACCCGTCGGGACAGGGAGCCACGAGCAGTACTTC
.,.,TRBJ1-1,TRBV19,17,CASSEGTFSRWDTEAFF,TGTGCCAGTAGTGAGGGGACTTTTAGTAGATGGGACACTGAAGCTTTCTTT
TRBD2,.,TRBJ2-1,TRBV11-2,16,CASTKPGLAGGEEQFF,TGTGCCAGCACCAAACCGGGACTAGCGGGAGGTGAAGAGCAGTTCTTC
TRBD2,.,TRBJ2-7,TRBV28,15,CASSPTSGLSYEQYF,TGTGCCAGCAGCCCAACTAGCGGGCTCTCCTACGAGCAGTACTTC
.,.,TRBJ2-1,TRBV18,13,CASSGQRYNEQFF,TGTGCCAGCTCAGGCCAGCGGTACAATGAGCAGTTCTTC
TRBD2,.,TRBJ2-3,TRBV4-2,16,CASSQLAGEGTDTQYF,TGTGCCAGCAGCCAACTAGCGGGAGAGGGAACAGATACGCAGTATTTT
.,.,TRBJ2-2,TRBV7-7,17,CASSSNRPSVSTGELFF,TGTGCCAGCAGCTCAAATCGACCTAGCGTGAGCACCGGGGAGCTGTTTTTT
TRBD1,.,TRBJ1-2,TRBV14,17,CASSQAGLTGLLHGYTF,TGTGCCAGCAGCCAAGCTGGGTTGACAGGGCTTCTACATGGCTACACCTTC
TRBD2,.,TRBJ2-3,TRBV19,13,CASSVGLADTQYF,TGTGCCAGTAGTGTCGGACTAGCAGATACGCAGTATTTT
.,.,TRBJ1-2,TRBV2,13,CASSGTANYGYTF,TGTGCCAGCAGTGGGACAGCTAACTATGGCTACACCTTC
.,.,TRBJ2-2,TRBV5-4,12,CASSSITGELFF,TGTGCCAGCAGCTCCATTACCGGGGAGCTGTTTTTT